This T cell receptor (beta chain) comes out of a study of cytomegalovirus exposure and HLA in healthy donors. The CDR3 has 13 residues. Per the germline V gene, CDR1 is LGHNA and CDR2 is YSLEER. V dropped 2 bases and J dropped 3 bases, with 7 bases sitting between them. With regard to this clone: Its cognate antigen is unknown.

The PCR made use of 60 Vbeta and 13 Jbeta primers. Using immunoSEQ multiplex PCR, the repertoire was profiled, and TCRdb retains in-frame clones only, with some absent. This table holds roughly 300,000 clones, 70% to 90% found once. Study conclusions and caveats: High specificity and sensitivity for cytomegalovirus status were reported for the classifier.

J is TRBJ1-1 and V is TRBV4-3; D is unclear. The sequenced material came from PBMCs. This receptor was obtained from a man aged 35 to 55 in good health and CMV-seropositive. The chain's CDR3 is CASSQTGYTEAFF. DNA for the CDR3: TGCGCCAGCAGCCAAACGGGGTACACTGAAGCTTTCTTT.